This TCR beta chain derives from a study of T cell responses to AZD1222 COVID-19 vaccine. Sequencing was performed with immunoSEQ multiplex PCR; in TCRdb, only in-frame clones are kept and a portion is missing. The sample shows about 150,000 clones, 75% to 90% of them seen only once. From germline, CDR1 is MNHNS and CDR2 SASEGT. V dropped 1 base and J dropped 9 bases, with 15 bases sitting between them. The CDR3 contains 14 residues. The receptor was derived from an adult in good health. V and J are TRBV6-1 and TRBJ1-1; the D gene is possibly TRBD1 (5 bases). The specimen was peripheral blood, collected on day 0 of AZD1222 vaccination. CDR3 in DNA: TGTGCCAGCAGTGAAGGGGGCGCCGGTAAGAAAGCTTTCTTT. Amino acid sequence: CASSEGGAGKKAFF.